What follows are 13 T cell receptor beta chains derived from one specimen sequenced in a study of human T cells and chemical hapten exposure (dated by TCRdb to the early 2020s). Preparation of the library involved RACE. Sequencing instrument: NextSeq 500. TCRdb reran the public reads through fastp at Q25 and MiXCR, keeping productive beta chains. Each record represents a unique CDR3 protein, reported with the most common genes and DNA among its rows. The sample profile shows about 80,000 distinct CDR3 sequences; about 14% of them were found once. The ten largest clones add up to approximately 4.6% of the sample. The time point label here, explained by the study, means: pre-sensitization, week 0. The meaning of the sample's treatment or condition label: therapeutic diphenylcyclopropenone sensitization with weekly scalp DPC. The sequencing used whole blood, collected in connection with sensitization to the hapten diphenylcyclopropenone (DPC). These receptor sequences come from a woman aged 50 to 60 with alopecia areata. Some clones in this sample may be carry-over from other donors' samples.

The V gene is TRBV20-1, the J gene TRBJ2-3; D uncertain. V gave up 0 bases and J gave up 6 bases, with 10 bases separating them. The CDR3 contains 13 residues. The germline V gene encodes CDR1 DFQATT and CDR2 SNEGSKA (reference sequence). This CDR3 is CSARDKGLDTQYF. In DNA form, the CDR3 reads TGCAGTGCTAGAGATAAAGGGCTGGATACGCAGTATTTT.

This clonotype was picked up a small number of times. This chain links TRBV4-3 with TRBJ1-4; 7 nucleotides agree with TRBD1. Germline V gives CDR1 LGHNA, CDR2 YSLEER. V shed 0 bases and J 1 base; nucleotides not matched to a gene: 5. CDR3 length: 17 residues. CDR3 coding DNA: TGCGCCAGCAGCCAAGATCCCCGACAGGGAACTAATGAAAAACTGTTTTTT. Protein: CASSQDPRQGTNEKLFF.

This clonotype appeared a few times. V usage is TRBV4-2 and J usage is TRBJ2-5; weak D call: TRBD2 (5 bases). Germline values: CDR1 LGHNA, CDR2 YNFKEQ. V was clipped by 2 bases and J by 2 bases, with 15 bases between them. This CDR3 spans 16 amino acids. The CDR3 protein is CASSQPTTRGQETQYF. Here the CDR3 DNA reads TGTGCCAGCAGCCAACCTACGACGCGCGGGCAAGAGACCCAGTACTTC.

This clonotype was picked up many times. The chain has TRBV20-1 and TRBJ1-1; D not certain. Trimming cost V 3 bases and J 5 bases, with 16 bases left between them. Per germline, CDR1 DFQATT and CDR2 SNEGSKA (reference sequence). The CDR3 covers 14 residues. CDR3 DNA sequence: TGCAGTGCTAGTGGGGATTTGAGGACGACTGAAGCTTTCTTT. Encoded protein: CSASGDLRTTEAFF.

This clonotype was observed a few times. The CDR3 region is CATSRDDRASTDTQYF. The CDR3 region has the DNA TGTGCCACCAGCAGAGACGACAGAGCTAGCACAGATACGCAGTATTTT. V gene TRBV15 combines with J gene TRBJ2-3, with D possibly TRBD1 on 5 matching bases. Germline V CDR1 and CDR2: LNHNV, YYDKDF (reference sequence). The CDR3 spans 16 residues. The V end was cut by 0 bases, the J end by 0 bases, with 10 bases between.

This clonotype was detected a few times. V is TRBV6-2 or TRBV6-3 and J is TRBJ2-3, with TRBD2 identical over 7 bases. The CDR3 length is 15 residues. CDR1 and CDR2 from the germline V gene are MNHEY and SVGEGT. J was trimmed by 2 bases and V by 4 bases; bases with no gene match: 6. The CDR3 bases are TGTGCCAGCAGTTCATCCGGGACTACCACAGATACGCAGTATTTT. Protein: CASSSSGTTTDTQYF.

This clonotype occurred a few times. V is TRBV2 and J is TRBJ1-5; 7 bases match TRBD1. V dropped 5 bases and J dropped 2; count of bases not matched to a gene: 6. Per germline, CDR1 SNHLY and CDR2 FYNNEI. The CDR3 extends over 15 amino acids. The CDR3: CASSNSGTGNQPQHF. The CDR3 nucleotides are TGTGCCAGCAGTAACTCCGGGACAGGCAATCAGCCCCAGCATTTT.

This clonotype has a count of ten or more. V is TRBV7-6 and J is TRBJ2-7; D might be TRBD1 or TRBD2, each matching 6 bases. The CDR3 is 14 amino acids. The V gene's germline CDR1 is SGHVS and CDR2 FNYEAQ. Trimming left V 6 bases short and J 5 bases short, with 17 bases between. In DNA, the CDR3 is TGTGCCAGCAGTCCCTTCGGGGGACAAGACGAGCAGTACTTC. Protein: CASSPFGGQDEQYF.

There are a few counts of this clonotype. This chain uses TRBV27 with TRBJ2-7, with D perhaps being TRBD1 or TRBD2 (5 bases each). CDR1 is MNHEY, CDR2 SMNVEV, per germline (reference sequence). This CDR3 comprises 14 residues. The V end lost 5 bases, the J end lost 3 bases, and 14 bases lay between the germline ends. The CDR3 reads CASSVGQGDYEQYF. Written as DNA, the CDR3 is TGTGCCAGCAGTGTGGGGCAGGGAGACTACGAGCAGTACTTC.

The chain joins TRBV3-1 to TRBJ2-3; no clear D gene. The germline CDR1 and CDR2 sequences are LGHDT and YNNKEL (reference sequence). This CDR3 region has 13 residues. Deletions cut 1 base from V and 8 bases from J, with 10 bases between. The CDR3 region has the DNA TGTGCCAGCAGCCAAGGTCTTTCTTGTACGCAGTATTTT. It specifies CASSQGLSCTQYF.

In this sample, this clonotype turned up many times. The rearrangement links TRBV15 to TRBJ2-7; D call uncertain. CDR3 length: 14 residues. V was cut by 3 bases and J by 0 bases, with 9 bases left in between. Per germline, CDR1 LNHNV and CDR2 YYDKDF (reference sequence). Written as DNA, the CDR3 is TGTGCCACCAGCAGCCCTCGGGTCTCCTACGAGCAGTACTTC. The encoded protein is CATSSPRVSYEQYF.

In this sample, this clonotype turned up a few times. The CDR3 reads CATSRATNGPDTQYF. Here the CDR3 DNA reads TGTGCCACCAGCAGAGCAACTAACGGTCCAGATACGCAGTATTTT. This chain connects TRBV15 to TRBJ2-3; no reliable D call. Germline CDR1 reads LNHNV; CDR2 reads YYDKDF (reference sequence). This CDR3 spans 15 amino acids. The V end was cut by 1 base, the J end by 4 bases, with 12 bases between.

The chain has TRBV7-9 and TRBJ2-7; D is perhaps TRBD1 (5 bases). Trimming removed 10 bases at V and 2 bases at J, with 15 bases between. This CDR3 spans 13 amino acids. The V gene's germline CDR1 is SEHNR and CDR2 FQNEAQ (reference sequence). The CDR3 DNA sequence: TGTGCCAAAAACCACAGGTTAGCCTACGAGCAGTACTTC. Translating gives CAKNHRLAYEQYF. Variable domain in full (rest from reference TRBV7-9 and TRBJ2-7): DTGVSQNPRHKITKRGQNVTFRCDPISEHNRLYWYRQTLGQGPEFLTYFQNEAQLEKSRLLSDRFSAERPKGSFSTLEIQRTEQGDSAMYLCAKNHRLAYEQYFGPGTRLTVT.